Sequencing of this TCR beta chain was carried out in a study of blood T cell repertoires in COVID-19. Study-wide background: Acute-phase and convalescent COVID-19 samples originated in the United States, Italy and Spain. PBMCs, B-cell-depleted T cells, or T cells were the source of the cDNA or gDNA that made up the material.

J was trimmed by 11 bases and V by 4 bases; bases with no gene match: 12. In germline, CDR1 is SGDLS, CDR2 YYNGEE. CDR3 size: 14 residues. The authors' processing: Reference gene primers were amplified, and this amplification served to estimate nucleated cell counts. Assay: immunoSEQ multiplex PCR; the TCRdb copy retains only in-frame clones and omits some. From that table come the V and J calls and clone size; the DNA was used to work out D and trimming. This table holds roughly 270,000 clones, approximately 91% found once. The receptor comes from a man between 18 and 29 years old with active or convalescent COVID-19. Sample: peripheral blood. The V call is TRBV9, the J call TRBJ1-1; TRBD1 matches 9 bases. The CDR3 DNA sequence: TGTGCCAGCAGCTCATCGACAGGGGGGTCACACGCTTTCTTT. It yields the protein CASSSSTGGSHAFF.